This T cell receptor (beta chain) stems from a study of cytomegalovirus exposure and HLA in healthy donors. The PCR had 60 Vbeta and 13 Jbeta primers. The table came from immunoSEQ multiplex PCR; TCRdb's copy has only in-frame clones and leaves some out. Of 91,000 or so clones in the sample, 60% to 85% are singletons; the top ten hold less than 6%. Per the germline V gene, CDR1 is SGHRS and CDR2 is YFSETQ. The trim removed 2 bases at V and 5 bases at J, leaving 8 bases unmatched. This CDR3 region has 15 residues. The sequenced material came from PBMCs. The receptor was derived from a man younger than 40 in good health and CMV-seropositive. This chain uses TRBV5-1 with TRBJ2-5; TRBD1 agrees at 8 bases. The CDR3 is CASSLGSGGVETQYF. The CDR3 DNA is TGCGCCAGCAGCTTAGGGTCAGGGGGCGTGGAGACCCAGTACTTC.